These T cell receptor beta chains were read from a single sample in a study of CD8+ T cells in alopecia areata. Only in-frame clones appear in the TCRdb table, and some are missing; sequencing was by immunoSEQ multiplex PCR. Of roughly 150,000 clones listed, around 58% are singletons. Sequenced here: CD4+ T cells sorted from blood, sampled at week 0. The receptors come from a human donor with alopecia areata. Both conserved end residues are trimmed from each CDR3. D genes are given only for firm matches.

d_call v_call cdr3_aa
TRBD2 TRBV7-2 ASSSTSVQETQY
TRBD2 TRBV7-7 ASRPLAGGPGTQY
NA TRBV6-5 ASRRQGGDEKLF
NA TRBV7-2 ASSLDWGAYNSPLH
TRBD1 TRBV7-9 ASSLRGQGIDEQF
NA TRBV28 ASSRTYEQY
NA TRBV7-2 ASSLSSLSETQY
TRBD1 TRBV9 ASSDFTGEGGNQPQH
TRBD1 TRBV30 AWERGQANTEAF
TRBD1 TRBV5-4 ASSLETGGPY
NA TRBV5-6 ASGRNIQY
NA TRBV5-4 ASSRVLVGSEETQY
TRBD1 TRBV29-1 SASTGGRGYT
TRBD1 TRBV7-2 ASSPLRGRTTEAF
TRBD1 TRBV11-2 ASSLTDRAFSGANVLT
NA TRBV29-1 SVEQQEAGEQY
NA TRBV7-2 ASSRTGPMNTEAF
NA TRBV9 ASSVSTQRNTEAF
NA TRBV4-1 ASSQGDTDTQY
NA TRBV5-1 ASSLSGTNEQF
NA TRBV30 AWSVGYGYT
TRBD1 TRBV23-1 ASSQDGTGMGEKLF
TRBD1 TRBV4-2 ASSQGGQEETQY
NA TRBV29-1 SSDGGTRNEQF
TRBD1 TRBV30 AWTAGQGAGEQY
NA TRBV7-2 ASSLGGQEGREQY
NA TRBV30 ASSLHREGGYT
NA TRBV7-8 ASHNGGWAKETQY
TRBD2 TRBV25-1 ASSGGTSWKETQY
TRBD2 TRBV15 ATSRVLADFTDTQY
NA TRBV29-1 SALGHSSTDTQY
NA TRBV2 ASSAINIQY
TRBD1 TRBV29-1 SVVQGATWEQY
NA TRBV29-1 SVEDYTGYGYT
NA TRBV27 APFGTQY
NA TRBV19 ATGDRRNQPQH
TRBD1 TRBV5-1 ASSQTGVSTDTQY